These T cell receptor beta chains were read from a single sample in a study of shared clonotypes between healthy human individuals. TCRdb's copy holds only in-frame clones and misses some; the assay was immunoSEQ multiplex PCR. This table holds about 2.1 million clones, about 93% found once. The specimen was naive CD8+ T cells from PBMCs. These receptors were collected from a man aged 18 to 29 in good health. Some clones in this sample may be carry-over from other donors' samples. Both conserved end residues are part of each CDR3. The order of the fields is D gene, clone size, J gene, V gene, CDR3 protein, CDR3 DNA. The D gene is left open where the match is weak. Clone size is not always given. Where it is, it says once, few, many or a class for expanded clones.

>TRBD2|-|TRBJ2-2|TRBV7-2
CASSFRAGGPDTGELFF
TGTGCCAGCAGCTTCCGAGCGGGAGGACCCGACACCGGGGAGCTGTTTTTT
>TRBD1|-|TRBJ1-2|TRBV4-2
CASSQSDRGTNYGYTF
TGTGCCAGCAGCCAGTCGGACAGGGGGACTAACTATGGCTACACCTTC
>TRBD1|-|TRBJ2-7|TRBV4-3
CASSPSRGSSYEQYF
TGCGCCAGCAGCCCGAGCAGGGGGAGCTCCTACGAGCAGTACTTC
>-|-|TRBJ1-1|TRBV6-5
CASRPGLSNTEAFF
TGTGCCAGCAGACCGGGACTGTCGAACACTGAAGCTTTCTTT
>TRBD1|-|TRBJ1-1|TRBV5-1
CASAGTGGTEAFF
TGCGCCAGCGCCGGGACAGGGGGGACTGAAGCTTTCTTT
>-|-|TRBJ1-1|TRBV6-6
CASSITGNTEAFF
TGTGCCAGCAGTATCACGGGAAACACTGAAGCTTTCTTT
>TRBD1|-|TRBJ2-1|TRBV9
CASSGDRGWNEQFF
TGTGCCAGCAGCGGGGACAGGGGTTGGAATGAGCAGTTCTTC
>TRBD2|-|TRBJ2-7|TRBV7-2
CASSLGLAGSYEQYF
TGTGCCAGCAGCTTAGGACTAGCGGGATCCTACGAGCAGTACTTC
>TRBD2|-|TRBJ2-7|TRBV27
CASSLRASGSYEQYF
TGTGCCAGCAGCTTGCGGGCTAGCGGGTCCTACGAGCAGTACTTC
>-|-|TRBJ1-5|TRBV23-1
CASSHTQRQNLNISNQPQHF
TGCGCCAGCAGTCACACCCAACGGCAGAATCTTAACATTAGCAATCAGCCCCAGCATTTT
>-|-|TRBJ2-7|TRBV5-4
CASSLQIDDYEQYF
TGTGCCAGCAGTTTGCAGATTGATGACTACGAGCAGTACTTC
>-|few|TRBJ1-1|TRBV10-3
CAISESTGGRTEAFF
TGTGCCATCAGTGAGTCGACGGGGGGGCGAACTGAAGCTTTCTTT
>TRBD2|-|TRBJ2-1|TRBV6-1
CASSESGGVYNEQFF
TGTGCCAGCAGTGAATCCGGGGGGGTGTACAATGAGCAGTTCTTC
>TRBD1|few|TRBJ1-5|TRBV4-1
CASSPNDRVNQPQHF
TGCGCCAGCAGCCCCAACGACAGGGTCAATCAGCCCCAGCATTTT
>-|-|TRBJ1-2|TRBV9
CASSVGVGLNNYGYTF
TGTGCCAGCAGCGTAGGAGTGGGCCTAAATAACTATGGCTACACCTTC
>TRBD1|-|TRBJ2-7|TRBV7-6
CASSPGTGGAGEQYF
TGTGCCAGCAGCCCCGGGACAGGGGGCGCGGGAGAGCAGTACTTC
>-|-|TRBJ1-1|TRBV4-3
CASSQGIRAGIDTEAFF
TGCGCCAGCAGCCAAGGCATCAGGGCGGGTATAGACACTGAAGCTTTCTTT
>-|few|TRBJ1-2|TRBV6-1
CASSETGTNGYTF
TGTGCCAGCAGTGAAACAGGGACGAATGGCTACACCTTC
>-|-|TRBJ2-3|TRBV25-1
CASSEWSSASTDTQYF
TGTGCCAGCAGTGAATGGAGTTCGGCCAGCACAGATACGCAGTATTTT
>TRBD1|-|TRBJ1-1|TRBV28
CASSLGTGLFREAFF
TGTGCCAGCAGCTTAGGGACAGGGCTCTTCCGTGAAGCTTTCTTT
>TRBD1|-|TRBJ2-1|TRBV11-2
CASSPPDRGPEQFF
TGTGCCAGCAGCCCCCCGGACAGGGGGCCTGAGCAGTTCTTC
>TRBD1|-|TRBJ1-1|TRBV5-1
CASSFSGQGVSDTEAFF
TGCGCCAGCAGCTTCTCGGGACAGGGGGTTTCGGACACTGAAGCTTTCTTT
>-|-|TRBJ2-4|TRBV29-1
CSVGTERNIQYF
TGCAGCGTTGGGACAGAACGGAACATTCAGTACTTC
>-|-|TRBJ2-7|TRBV27
CASSGGPLYEQYF
TGTGCCAGCAGTGGGGGACCGCTCTACGAGCAGTACTTC
>-|-|TRBJ1-1|TRBV6-6
CASRLGGNTEAFF
TGTGCCAGCAGACTCGGAGGGAACACTGAAGCTTTCTTT
>-|-|TRBJ2-7|TRBV9
CASSTGEVGGGVNEQYF
TGTGCCAGCAGCACCGGGGAGGTAGGTGGCGGGGTCAACGAGCAGTACTTC
>-|-|TRBJ2-7|TRBV11-3
CASSLEQGFGYEQYF
TGTGCCAGCAGCTTAGAGCAGGGGTTCGGCTACGAGCAGTACTTC
>-|once|TRBJ1-5|TRBV25-1
CASSDAGNQPQHF
TGTGCCAGCAGTGACGCTGGGAATCAGCCCCAGCATTTT
>-|-|TRBJ2-1|TRBV11-2
CASSLETDNEQFF
TGTGCCAGCAGCTTAGAGACAGACAATGAGCAGTTCTTC
>-|-|TRBJ2-1|TRBV7-6
CASSLVGEVGNEQFF
TGTGCCAGCAGCTTAGTGGGGGAAGTGGGAAATGAGCAGTTCTTC
>-|-|TRBJ1-6|TRBV4-1
CASSQDHNSPLHF
TGCGCCAGCAGCCAAGATCACAATTCACCCCTCCACTTT
>TRBD2|-|TRBJ2-7|TRBV27
CASSPGTKGYEQYF
TGTGCCAGCAGTCCCGGGACTAAGGGCTACGAGCAGTACTTC
>TRBD1|once|TRBJ2-5|TRBV23-1
CASSLSRDRQETQYF
TGCGCCAGCAGTCTCTCCCGGGACAGACAAGAGACCCAGTACTTC
>TRBD2|-|TRBJ2-1|TRBV5-1
CASRGPLAGGPLRAYNEQFF
TGCGCCAGCAGGGGGCCATTAGCGGGAGGGCCCCTGAGAGCCTACAATGAGCAGTTCTTC
>-|-|TRBJ2-7|TRBV2
CASTKDREVLHEQYF
TGTGCCAGCACTAAAGACCGTGAGGTCCTCCACGAGCAGTACTTC
>-|-|TRBJ1-1|TRBV6-6
CASSYEGRQTEAFF
TGTGCCAGCAGTTATGAGGGGCGCCAAACTGAAGCTTTCTTT
>TRBD1|few|TRBJ1-2|TRBV27
CASRGQRPYGYTF
TGTGCCAGCAGGGGACAGAGACCCTATGGCTACACCTTC
>-|-|TRBJ2-3|TRBV4-1
CASSRLGSVTDTQYF
TGCGCCAGCAGCCGCCTAGGCAGTGTCACAGATACGCAGTATTTT
>TRBD1|-|TRBJ2-1|TRBV10-3
CAIKGQGIRPLGNSMNEQFF
TGTGCCATCAAAGGACAGGGGATTCGTCCTTTGGGAAATTCGATGAATGAGCAGTTCTTC
>TRBD2|-|TRBJ2-1|TRBV7-9
CASSGILAAMYNEQFF
TGTGCCAGCAGCGGGATTCTAGCGGCTATGTACAATGAGCAGTTCTTC
>-|-|TRBJ2-3|TRBV27
CASSPGTFTDTQYF
TGTGCCAGCAGCCCCGGGACCTTCACAGATACGCAGTATTTT
>TRBD2|once|TRBJ2-4|TRBV27
CASSLGDSGRAGLNIQYF
TGTGCCAGCAGTTTAGGGGATAGCGGGAGGGCCGGGCTAAACATTCAGTACTTC
>TRBD1|once|TRBJ1-4|TRBV11-2
CASSSRNTGGEGHEKLFF
TGTGCCAGCAGCTCCCGAAACACAGGGGGCGAGGGTCATGAAAAACTGTTTTTT
>-|-|TRBJ2-1|TRBV7-3
CASSLTALPNRNNEQFF
TGTGCCAGCAGCTTAACGGCTCTACCTAACCGTAACAATGAGCAGTTCTTC
>-|-|TRBJ2-7|TRBV5-8
CASSFEGYPYEQYF
TGTGCCAGCAGCTTCGAGGGATACCCCTACGAGCAGTACTTC
>TRBD1|-|TRBJ2-2|TRBV7-2
CASSPIQGARTGELFF
TGTGCCAGCAGCCCTATACAGGGGGCGAGGACCGGGGAGCTGTTTTTT
>-|-|TRBJ2-2|TRBV11-3
CASSLAKGLSAGELFF
TGTGCCAGCAGCTTAGCTAAGGGGTTAAGTGCCGGGGAGCTGTTTTTT
>-|-|TRBJ2-7|TRBV7-9
CASSLPPDEQYF
TGTGCCAGCAGCTTACCCCCGGACGAGCAGTACTTC
>TRBD1|-|TRBJ2-7|TRBV11-2
CASSLGQGSHEQYF
TGTGCCAGCAGCTTGGGACAGGGGAGCCACGAGCAGTACTTC